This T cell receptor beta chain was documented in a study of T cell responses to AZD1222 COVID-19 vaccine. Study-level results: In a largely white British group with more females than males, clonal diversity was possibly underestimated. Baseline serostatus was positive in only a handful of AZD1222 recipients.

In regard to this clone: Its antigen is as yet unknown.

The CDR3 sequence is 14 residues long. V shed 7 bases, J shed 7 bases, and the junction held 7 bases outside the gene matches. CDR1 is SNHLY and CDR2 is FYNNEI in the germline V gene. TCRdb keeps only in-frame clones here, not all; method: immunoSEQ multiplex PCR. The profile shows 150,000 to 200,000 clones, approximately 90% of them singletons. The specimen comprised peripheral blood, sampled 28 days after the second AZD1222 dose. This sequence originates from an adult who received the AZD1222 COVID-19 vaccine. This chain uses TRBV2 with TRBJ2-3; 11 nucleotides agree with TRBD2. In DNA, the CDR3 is TGTGCCAGCAACCCCCGGACTAGCGGGCATACGCAGTATTTT. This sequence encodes CASNPRTSGHTQYF.